This TCR beta chain was sequenced during a study of beta chain features in type 1 diabetes. Study results and caveats: The cDNA sequencing approach could over-represent high-TCR-expressing cells.

This clone was picked up a small number of times. Its antigen is unknown. V dropped 5 bases and J dropped 0; count of bases not matched to a gene: 0. Germline CDR1 and CDR2: LNHDA and SQIVND (reference sequence). The CDR3 extends over 14 amino acids. The whole isolated RNA underwent reverse transcription, so sequencing captured expressed TCRB transcripts. Profiling relied on immunoSEQ multiplex PCR, and the TCRdb table lists in-frame clones only, not all of them. The repertoire consists of 200,000 to 250,000 clones, with around 10% occurring once and the leading ten covering 0.03% to 0.04%. The chain joins TRBV19 to TRBJ2-7; 11 nucleotides match TRBD1. Material: naive CD4+ T cells from blood. The receptor's source is a woman aged 18 to 35 in good health. The CDR3 reads CASSGTGGSYEQYF. The CDR3 DNA sequence: TGTGCCAGTAGTGGGACAGGGGGCTCCTACGAGCAGTACTTC.